The 4 T cell receptor beta chains given below trace back to one sample, sequenced in a study of cytomegalovirus exposure and HLA in healthy donors. This PCR relied on a set of 60 Vbeta primers and 13 Jbeta primers. Profiled with immunoSEQ multiplex PCR; TCRdb holds only in-frame clones, not every one. Among more than 90,000 clones listed, 76% were seen once. Sequenced: PBMCs. These receptors all come from a man aged 40-50 years in good health and CMV-seronegative.

The chain recombines TRBV29-1 with TRBJ2-7, with 8 bases lining up with TRBD1. The length of the CDR3 is 14 residues. V lost 6 bases and J lost 2; bases outside the gene matches: 9. Germline values: CDR1 SQVTM, CDR2 ANQGSEA. The CDR3 region has the DNA TGCAGCGTGGGGGACAGGACCGATACCTACGAGCAGTACTTC. The encoded protein is CSVGDRTDTYEQYF.

The chain is built from TRBV6-5 and TRBJ2-5; 8 bases fit TRBD1. V shed 6 bases, J shed 5 bases, and the junction held 2 bases outside the gene matches. Germline loops: CDR1 MNHEY, CDR2 SVGAGI. CDR3 length: 12 residues. The CDR3 region is CASSRGRETQYF. The CDR3 nucleotides read TGTGCCAGCAGCAGGGGGCGGGAGACCCAGTACTTC.

V is TRBV27 and J is TRBJ2-7, with 11 bases matching TRBD1. The CDR3 runs to 14 residues. J lost 3 bases, V lost 4 bases, and 2 bases had no gene match. The V gene's germline CDR1 is MNHEY and CDR2 SMNVEV (reference sequence). The CDR3 loop reads CASSWGTGGYEQYF. In DNA form, the CDR3 reads TGTGCCAGCAGTTGGGGGACAGGGGGCTACGAGCAGTACTTC.

The V call is TRBV7-3, the J call TRBJ2-1; possibly TRBD1 for D (6 bases). The CDR3 has 14 residues. The germline gives CDR1 SGHTA, CDR2 FQGTGA. With 5 bases removed from V and 4 bases from J, the gap between germline ends came to 12 bases. In DNA form, the CDR3 reads TGTGCCAGCAGCGGGGGCCCAACTTACAATGAGCAGTTCTTC. Translating gives CASSGGPTYNEQFF.